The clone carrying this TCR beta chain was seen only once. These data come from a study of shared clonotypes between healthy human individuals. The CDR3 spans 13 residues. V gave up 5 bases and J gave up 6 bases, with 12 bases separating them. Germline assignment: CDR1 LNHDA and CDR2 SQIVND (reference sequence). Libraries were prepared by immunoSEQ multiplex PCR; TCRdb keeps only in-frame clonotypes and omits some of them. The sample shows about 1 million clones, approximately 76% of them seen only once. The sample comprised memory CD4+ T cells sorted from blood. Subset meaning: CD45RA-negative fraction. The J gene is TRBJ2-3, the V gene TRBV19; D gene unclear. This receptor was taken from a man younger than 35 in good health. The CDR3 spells CASSPSRSDTQYF. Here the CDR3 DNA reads TGTGCCAGTAGTCCGAGTAGATCGGATACGCAGTATTTT.